This TCR beta chain was identified during a study of T cell repertoires in cytomegalovirus infection (dated by TCRdb to 2018 to 2020). Regarding the research as a whole: The HLA type of each donor mattered for the analysis, because public TCR beta signatures pointed to carriage of CMV infection along with the matching HLA type.

Its CDR3 holds 13 amino acids, cysteine through phenylalanine. CDR3 DNA only is kept here, 39 bases in frame from base 1. V is clipped by 10 bases and J by 4 bases, and the sequence between their germline boundaries is 13 bases long. Per the germline V gene, MDHEN is the CDR1 and SYDVKM is the CDR2. Note on this clonotype: It lacks a known antigen. The record has no base qualities; no much larger clone is one base away.

Paper-wide results and their limitations: Carriers of CMV infection plus the relevant HLA type were discriminated by the cumulative frequency of public TCR beta family members in the study cohort and in an independent approximately 360-donor cohort. In the ex vivo response, HLA-C-restricted CMV-specific TCR beta clonotypes were dominant, and in two of eight donors the single most frequent clonotype came from this HLA-C-restricted group.

These reads were obtained on an Illumina HiSeq 1500. TCRdb's own reprocessing of the public reads used fastp at Q25 and MiXCR and kept productive beta chains. Rows matching on CDR3 protein sequence are summarized as one entry with the most common DNA and genes. The sample table records approximately 500,000 distinct CDR3 sequences; approximately 16% of these occur just once. About 24% of the sample rests with the top ten. The sample consisted of CD8+ T cells from PBMCs. The chain uses TRBV28 and TRBJ2-2; the D gene is possibly TRBD1, with 6 bases matching. This receptor was identified in a human donor in good health (CMV status not recorded). Some clones in this sample may be carry-over from other donors' samples. CDR3 reads: CATSDRVTGELFF. Read as DNA, the sequence is TGTGCCACCTCGGACAGAGTCACCGGGGAGCTGTTTTTT.